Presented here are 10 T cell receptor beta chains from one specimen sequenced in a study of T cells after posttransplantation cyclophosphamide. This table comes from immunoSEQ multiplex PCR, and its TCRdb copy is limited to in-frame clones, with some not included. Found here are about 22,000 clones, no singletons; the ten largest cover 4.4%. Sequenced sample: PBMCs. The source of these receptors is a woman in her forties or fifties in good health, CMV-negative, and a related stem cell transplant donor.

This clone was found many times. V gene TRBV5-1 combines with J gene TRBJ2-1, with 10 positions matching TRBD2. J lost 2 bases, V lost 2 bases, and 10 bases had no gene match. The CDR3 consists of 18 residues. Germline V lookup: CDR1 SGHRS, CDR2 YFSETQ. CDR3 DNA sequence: TGCGCCAGCAGCTTAGTAGCGGGAGGCCCTAGTCCCTACAATGAGCAGTTCTTC. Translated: CASSLVAGGPSPYNEQFF.

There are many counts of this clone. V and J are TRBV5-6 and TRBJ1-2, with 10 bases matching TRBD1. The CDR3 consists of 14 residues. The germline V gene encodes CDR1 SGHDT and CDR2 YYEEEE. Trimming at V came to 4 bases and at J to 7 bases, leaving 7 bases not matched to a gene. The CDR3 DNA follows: TGTGCCAGCAGCCTCGGGACAGGGGTGACTGGCTACACCTTC. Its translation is CASSLGTGVTGYTF.

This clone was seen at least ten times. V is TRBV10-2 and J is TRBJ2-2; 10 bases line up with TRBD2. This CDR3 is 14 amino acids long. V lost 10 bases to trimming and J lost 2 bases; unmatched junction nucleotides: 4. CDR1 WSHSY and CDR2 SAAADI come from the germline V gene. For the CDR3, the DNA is TGCGCCACGAAGCGGGGGGGAAACACCGGGGAGCTGTTTTTT. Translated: CATKRGGNTGELFF.

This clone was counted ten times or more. The CDR3 sequence is CASSPIPSAGTDTQYF. CDR3 sequence (DNA): TGTGCCAGCTCACCAATTCCATCAGCGGGCACAGATACGCAGTATTTT. V gene TRBV18 combines with J gene TRBJ2-3; D is possibly TRBD2 (5 bases). Trimming took off 2 bases at V and 1 base at J, with 13 bases between the two ends. Looked up from germline, CDR1 is KGHSH and CDR2 is LQKENI. The CDR3 contains 16 residues.

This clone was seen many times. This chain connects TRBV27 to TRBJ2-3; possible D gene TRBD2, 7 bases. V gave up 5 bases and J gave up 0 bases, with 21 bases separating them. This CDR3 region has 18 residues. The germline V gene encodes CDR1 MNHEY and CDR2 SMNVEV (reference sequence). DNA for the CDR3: TGTGCCAGCAGTCCCCGGGGGGCGGGGTGGGGTAGCACAGATACGCAGTATTTT. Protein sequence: CASSPRGAGWGSTDTQYF.

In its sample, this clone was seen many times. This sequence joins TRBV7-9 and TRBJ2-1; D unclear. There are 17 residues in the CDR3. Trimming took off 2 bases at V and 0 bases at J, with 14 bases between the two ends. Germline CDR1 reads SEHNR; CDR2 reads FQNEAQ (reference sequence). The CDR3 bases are TGTGCCAGCAGCTTAAACCAGTTCGAGGCCTCCTACAATGAGCAGTTCTTC. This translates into CASSLNQFEASYNEQFF.

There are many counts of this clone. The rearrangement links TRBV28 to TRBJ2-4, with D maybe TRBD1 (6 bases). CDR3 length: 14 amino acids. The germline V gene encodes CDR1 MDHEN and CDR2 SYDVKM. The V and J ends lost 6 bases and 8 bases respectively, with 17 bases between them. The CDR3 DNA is TGTGCCAGCAGCATAAGACAGGTCGTACACATTCAGTACTTC. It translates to CASSIRQVVHIQYF. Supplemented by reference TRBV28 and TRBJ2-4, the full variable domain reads DVKVTQSSRYLVKRTGEKVFLECVQDMDHENMFWYRQDPGLGLRLIYFSYDVKMKEKGDIPEGYSVSREKKERFSLILESASTNQTSMYLCASSIRQVVHIQYFGAGTRLSVL.

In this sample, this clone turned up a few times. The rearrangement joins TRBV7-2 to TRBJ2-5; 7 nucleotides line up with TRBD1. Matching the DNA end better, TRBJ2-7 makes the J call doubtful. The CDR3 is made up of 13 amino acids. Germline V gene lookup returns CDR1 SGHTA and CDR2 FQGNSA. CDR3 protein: CASSLNRGYEQYF. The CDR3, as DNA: TGTGCCAGCAGCTTGAACAGGGGATACGAGCAGTACTTC.

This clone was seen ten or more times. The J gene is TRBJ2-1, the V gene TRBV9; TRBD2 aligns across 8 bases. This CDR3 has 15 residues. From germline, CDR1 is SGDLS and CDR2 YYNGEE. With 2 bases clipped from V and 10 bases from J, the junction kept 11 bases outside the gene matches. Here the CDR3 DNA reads TGTGCCAGCAGCGTTAGTCGGGGGGGAGGGTACGAGCAGTTCTTC. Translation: CASSVSRGGGYEQFF.

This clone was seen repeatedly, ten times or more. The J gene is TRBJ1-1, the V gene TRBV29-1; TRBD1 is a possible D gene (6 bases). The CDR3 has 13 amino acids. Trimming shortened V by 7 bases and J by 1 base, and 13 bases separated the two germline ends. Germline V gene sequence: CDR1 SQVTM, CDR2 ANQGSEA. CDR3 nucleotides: TGCAGCGGGAAACAGGGCGGGAACACTGAAGCTTTCTTT. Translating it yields CSGKQGGNTEAFF.